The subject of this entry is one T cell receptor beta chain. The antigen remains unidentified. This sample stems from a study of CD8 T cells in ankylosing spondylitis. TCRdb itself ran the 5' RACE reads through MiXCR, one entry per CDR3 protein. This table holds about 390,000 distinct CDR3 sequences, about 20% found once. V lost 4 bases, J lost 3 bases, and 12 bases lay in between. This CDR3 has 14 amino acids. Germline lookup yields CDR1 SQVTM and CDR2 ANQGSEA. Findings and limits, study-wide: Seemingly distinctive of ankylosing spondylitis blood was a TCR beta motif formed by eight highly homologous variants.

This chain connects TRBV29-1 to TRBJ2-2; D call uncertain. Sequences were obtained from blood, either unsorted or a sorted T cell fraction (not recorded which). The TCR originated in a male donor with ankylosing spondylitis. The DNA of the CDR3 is TGCAGCGTTGGGTCTTCCCTCCACACCGGGGAGCTGTTTTTT. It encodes CSVGSSLHTGELFF.